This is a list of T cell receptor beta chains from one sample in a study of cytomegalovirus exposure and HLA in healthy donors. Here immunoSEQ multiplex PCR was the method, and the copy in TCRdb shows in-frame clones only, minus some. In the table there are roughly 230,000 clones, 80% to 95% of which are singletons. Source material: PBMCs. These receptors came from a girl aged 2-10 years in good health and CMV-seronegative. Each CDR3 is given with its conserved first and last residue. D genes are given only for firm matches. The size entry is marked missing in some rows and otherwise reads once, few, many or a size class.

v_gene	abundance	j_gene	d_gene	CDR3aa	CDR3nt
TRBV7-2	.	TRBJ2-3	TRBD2	CASNYNFAGGEDTQYF	TGTGCCAGCAACTACAATTTTGCGGGGGGGGAAGATACGCAGTATTTT
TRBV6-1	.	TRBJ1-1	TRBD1	CASSEELGQANTEAFF	TGTGCCAGCAGTGAAGAGCTGGGACAGGCGAACACTGAAGCTTTCTTT
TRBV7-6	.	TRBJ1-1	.	CASSLELGVNTEAFF	TGTGCCAGCAGCTTAGAGCTAGGGGTGAACACTGAAGCTTTCTTT
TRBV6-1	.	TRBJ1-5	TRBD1	CASSEEWKGGTVSNQPQHF	TGTGCCAGCAGTGAAGAATGGAAAGGGGGGACAGTTAGCAATCAGCCCCAGCATTTT
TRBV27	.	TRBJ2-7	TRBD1	CASRNPGQGTYEQYF	TGTGCCAGCAGGAACCCGGGACAGGGCACCTACGAGCAGTACTTC
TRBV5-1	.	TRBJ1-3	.	CASSLERGIGNTIYF	TGCGCCAGCAGCTTGGAACGGGGGATCGGAAACACCATATATTTT
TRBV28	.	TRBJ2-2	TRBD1	CASSWDSNTGELFF	TGTGCCAGCAGTTGGGACAGTAACACCGGGGAGCTGTTTTTT
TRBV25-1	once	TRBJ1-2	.	CAIRRGGYGYTF	TGTGCCATCAGAAGGGGGGGGTATGGCTACACCTTC
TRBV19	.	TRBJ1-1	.	CASSDRKGTEAFF	TGTGCCAGTAGCGACAGGAAGGGGACTGAAGCTTTCTTT
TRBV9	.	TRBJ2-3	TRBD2	CASSVAGGFTDTQYF	TGTGCCAGCAGCGTGGCGGGGGGGTTCACAGATACGCAGTATTTT
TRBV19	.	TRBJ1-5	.	CASSIFESSNQPQHF	TGTGCCAGTAGTATATTTGAGTCCAGCAATCAGCCCCAGCATTTT
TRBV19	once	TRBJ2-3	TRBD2	CASTTSGRIESGGTQYF	TGTGCCAGTACTACGAGCGGGAGAATTGAATCGGGAGGTACGCAGTATTTT
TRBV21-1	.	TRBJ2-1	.	CASSKADCSERNNEQFF	TGTGCCAGCAGCAAAGCGGACTGCTCGGAACGAAACAATGAGCAGTTCTTC